Sequencing of this T cell receptor (beta chain) was carried out in a study of technical replicates of blood from a few donors (TCRdb year 2017). The method behind the library was the immunoSEQ multiplex PCR assay. TCRdb holds this immuneACCESS table with in-frame rearrangements only. Some clones are missing; in checked studies, unresolved V genes explain under half, and the rest has no known cause. The sample table contains roughly 52,000 clones; only one count was recorded for about 95% of them. Clones ranked in the top ten supply 3.1% of the sample. As regards this clone: The clone's antigen remains unknown. No much larger clone exists at a distance of one base, and base qualities are not known.

Source material: PBMCs. The receptor was isolated from a human donor in good health. Some clones in this sample may be carry-over from other donors' samples.

DNA sequence: TGTGCCTGGAGTGTATCGGGTTGGAGCAATCAGCCCCAGCATTTT. This sequence encodes CAWSVSGWSNQPQHF. This sequence uses TRBV30 and TRBJ1-5, with the D gene not clear enough to name. Taken from cysteine to phenylalanine, the CDR3 has 15 residues. This entry keeps only the CDR3 DNA: 45 bases, framed from base 1. At the junction V is shortened by 0 bases and J by 1 base, with 10 bases in between. CDR1 and CDR2 are drawn from the germline V gene (reference sequence): GTSNPN, SVGIG.